The next 27 T cell receptor beta chains were all read from a single sample in a study of T cell responses to AZD1222 COVID-19 vaccine. Repertoires were generated with immunoSEQ multiplex PCR, while TCRdb's copy carries only in-frame clones and drops some. The data show some 96,000 clones, over 75% seen once. Material: peripheral blood, obtained on day 0 of MenACWY control vaccination. The origin of the receptors is an adult in good health.

The chain links TRBV12-3 or TRBV12-4 to TRBJ2-3; D not resolved. V was trimmed by 6 bases and J by 5 bases, leaving 9 bases between them. This CDR3 is 12 amino acids long. This chain's CDR3 is CASSPTGDTQYF. The DNA of the CDR3 is TGTGCCAGCAGCCCCACGGGAGATACGCAGTATTTT.

The V call is TRBV7-6, the J call TRBJ1-4, with a weak D call TRBD1 (5 bases). V shed 1 base and J shed 4 bases, with 7 bases lying between them. Germline CDR1 is SGHVS and CDR2 is FNYEAQ. The CDR3 has 14 amino acids. The CDR3 reads CASSLGGFNEKLFF. The CDR3 region has the DNA TGTGCCAGCAGCTTAGGGGGGTTTAATGAAAAACTGTTTTTT.

The table lists this clone with a few counts. V and J are TRBV2 and TRBJ2-7; D is perhaps TRBD1 (5 bases). Germline CDR1 reads SNHLY; CDR2 reads FYNNEI. The CDR3 runs to 14 residues. Trimming pared 2 bases from V and 7 bases from J, leaving 15 bases between. The CDR3 here is CASSENRQLREQYF. The CDR3 region has the DNA TGTGCCAGCAGTGAAAACAGGCAGCTAAGGGAGCAGTACTTC.

This chain uses TRBV10-2 with TRBJ2-7; the match to TRBD2 covers 7 bases. V trimming: 6 bases; J trimming: 1 base; junction bases outside the gene matches: 6. The V gene's germline CDR1 is WSHSY and CDR2 SAAADI. The CDR3 has 14 amino acids. The chain's CDR3 is CASRPGLLSYEQYF. DNA for the CDR3: TGCGCCAGCAGGCCGGGACTACTTTCCTACGAGCAGTACTTC.

This clone was detected once. The chain employs TRBV10-3 and TRBJ1-1; maybe TRBD1 (5 bases). The V gene lost 11 bases and the J gene lost 6 bases, with 22 bases spanning the gap. From germline, CDR1 is ENHRY and CDR2 SYGVKD. This CDR3 contains 14 residues. CDR3 sequence reads: CAVTRGAGEAEAFF. CDR3 nucleotide sequence: TGTGCCGTCACCCGAGGGGCCGGGGAGGCTGAAGCTTTCTTT.

The chain couples TRBV28 to TRBJ1-2, with TRBD1 identical over 10 bases. After removal of 4 bases from V and 5 bases from J, the junction contained 10 bases not matched to a gene. The CDR3 totals 16 residues. Germline V gene sequence: CDR1 MDHEN, CDR2 SYDVKM. The CDR3 here is CASSSPGGQGEYGYTF. In DNA, the CDR3 is TGTGCCAGCAGTTCCCCCGGAGGACAGGGGGAATATGGCTACACCTTC.

The rearrangement links TRBV27 to TRBJ1-5, with D possibly matching TRBD1 (6 bases). The CDR3 covers 15 residues. V was trimmed by 3 bases and J by 7 bases, leaving 16 bases between them. CDR1 and CDR2 from the germline V gene are MNHEY and SMNVEV (reference sequence). Here the CDR3 DNA reads TGTGCCAGCAGTTTGGGAGGGGGTTCCGACCAGCCCCAGCATTTT. It encodes CASSLGGGSDQPQHF.

The chain has TRBV3-1 (or the pseudogene TRBV3-2) and TRBJ1-2; D is uncertain. V was pared by 2 bases and J by 3 bases, with 10 bases between. The CDR3 runs to 14 residues. The germline gives CDR1 LGHDT, CDR2 YNNKEL (reference sequence). The CDR3: CASSQSGSDYGYTF. Here the CDR3 DNA reads TGTGCCAGCAGCCAATCCGGATCGGACTATGGCTACACCTTC.

The V and J genes are TRBV27 and TRBJ2-1; 9 positions agree with TRBD2. The CDR3 covers 18 residues. Germline V gene data show CDR1 as MNHEY and CDR2 as SMNVEV (reference sequence). Trimming at V came to 4 bases and at J to 8 bases, leaving 18 bases not matched to a gene. The CDR3 region is CASSSNAPWREGRYEQFF. The CDR3 DNA reads as TGTGCCAGCAGTTCCAACGCTCCTTGGCGGGAGGGCCGCTATGAGCAGTTCTTC.

The chain couples TRBV5-1 to TRBJ1-1; 7 nucleotides agree with TRBD1. Germline V gene data show CDR1 as SGHRS and CDR2 as YFSETQ. With 6 bases clipped from V and 1 base from J, the junction kept 9 bases outside the gene matches. The CDR3 is 15 amino acids. The CDR3 region has the DNA TGCGCCAGCAAAAGGGACAGCCAAGCGAACACTGAAGCTTTCTTT. This codes for CASKRDSQANTEAFF.

The rearrangement uses TRBV27 and TRBJ2-1, with D uncertain. This CDR3 is built from 15 residues. V lost 5 bases to trimming and J lost 0 bases, with 11 bases between them. Germline CDR1 MNHEY, CDR2 SMNVEV (reference sequence). This chain's CDR3 is CASSIADGSYNEQFF. The CDR3, as DNA: TGTGCCAGCAGTATCGCGGACGGCTCCTACAATGAGCAGTTCTTC.

The V call is TRBV19, the J call TRBJ2-1; a weak D match, TRBD2 (5 bases). The CDR3 runs 15 residues. With 1 base removed from V and 2 bases from J, the gap between germline ends came to 9 bases. The germline V gene has CDR1 LNHDA and CDR2 SQIVND (reference sequence). The CDR3 loop is CASSIGAGPYNEQFF. As DNA, the CDR3 is TGTGCCAGTAGTATAGGCGCGGGCCCCTACAATGAGCAGTTCTTC.

The chain links TRBV7-8 to TRBJ1-1, with D perhaps matching TRBD1 (5 bases). Looked up from germline, CDR1 is SGHVS and CDR2 is FQNEAQ. Trimming left V 5 bases short and J 4 bases short, with 11 bases between. This CDR3 is 13 amino acids long. The CDR3 here is CASSRQSITEAFF. The DNA for the CDR3 is TGTGCCAGCAGCCGACAGTCGATCACTGAAGCTTTCTTT.

The chain carries TRBV29-1 and TRBJ2-1, with D possibly TRBD1 on 5 matching bases. The CDR3 is 13 residues long. From germline, CDR1 is SQVTM and CDR2 ANQGSEA. The V and J ends lost 3 bases and 8 bases respectively, with 14 bases between them. Written as DNA, the CDR3 is TGCAGCGTTGAGTCCAGGGTAGGCGATGAGCAGTTCTTC. Its translation: CSVESRVGDEQFF.

This clone was counted only a few times. This CDR3 is CASSIGAQGYEQYF. The CDR3 DNA is TGTGCCAGTAGTATTGGGGCGCAGGGCTACGAGCAGTACTTC. The chain couples TRBV19 to TRBJ2-7; a possible D gene is TRBD1 (5 bases). Germline lookup yields CDR1 LNHDA and CDR2 SQIVND (reference sequence). V lost 3 bases to trimming and J lost 3 bases, with 12 bases between them. The CDR3 runs to 14 residues. The full variable domain, rest sourced from reference TRBV19 and TRBJ2-7, is DGGITQSPKYLFRKEGQNVTLSCEQNLNHDAMYWYRQDPGQGLRLIYYSQIVNDFQKGDIAEGYSVSREKKESFPLTVTSAQKNPTAFYLCASSIGAQGYEQYFGPGTRLTVT.

In DNA, the CDR3 is TGTGCCAGCAGTTCCGGGCTCACTTATGGCTACACCTTC. Translating it yields CASSSGLTYGYTF. This chain uses TRBV6-2 or TRBV6-3 with TRBJ1-2; D unclear. The CDR3 runs to 13 residues. The V gene's germline CDR1 is MNHEY and CDR2 SVGEGT. The germline V and J ends were trimmed by 4 bases and 5 bases, with 11 bases remaining between them.

This clone was detected once. The chain employs TRBV28 and TRBJ1-3; D is uncertain. V was cut by 8 bases and J by 5 bases, with 1 base left in between. CDR3 length: 9 amino acids. CDR1 and CDR2 from the germline V gene are MDHEN and SYDVKM. CDR3 DNA sequence: TGTGCCAGCCGAAACACCATATATTTT. Residues: CASRNTIYF.

This chain joins TRBV5-1 and TRBJ2-3; tentatively, D is TRBD2 (5 bases). Trimming shortened V by 1 base and J by 0 bases, and 9 bases separated the two germline ends. The CDR3 extends over 15 amino acids. The V gene's germline CDR1 is SGHRS and CDR2 YFSETQ. The CDR3: CASSLTSASTDTQYF. CDR3 DNA sequence: TGCGCCAGCAGCTTGACTAGTGCTAGCACAGATACGCAGTATTTT. Full variable domain (rest looked up from reference TRBV5-1 and TRBJ2-3): KAGVTQTPRYLIKTRGQQVTLSCSPISGHRSVSWYQQTPGQGLQFLFEYFSETQRNKGNFPGRFSGRQFSNSRSEMNVSTLELGDSALYLCASSLTSASTDTQYFGPGTRLTVL.

The chain is built from TRBV2 and TRBJ1-3, with a possible D match to TRBD1 (5 bases). The CDR3 spans 15 residues. V lost 4 bases and J lost 0, with 10 bases in between. Per the germline V gene, CDR1 is SNHLY and CDR2 is FYNNEI. CDR3 in amino acids: CASSVRQYSGNTIYF. CDR3 coding DNA: TGTGCCAGCAGTGTCCGACAGTACTCTGGAAACACCATATATTTT. The variable domain in full, completed from reference TRBV2 and TRBJ1-3, reads EPEVTQTPSHQVTQMGQEVILRCVPISNHLYFYWYRQILGQKVEFLVSFYNNEISEKSEIFDDQFSVERPDGSNFTLKIRSTKLEDSAMYFCASSVRQYSGNTIYFGEGSWLTVV.

CDR3 coding DNA: TGTGCCAGCAGCTTAGGCGCAACTAATGAAAAACTGTTTTTT. Its translation is CASSLGATNEKLFF. The genes are TRBV7-6 and TRBJ1-4; unclear D gene. V lost 1 base, J lost 0 bases, and 3 bases lay in between. CDR3 length: 14 amino acids. Germline V gene data show CDR1 as SGHVS and CDR2 as FNYEAQ.

The V and J genes are TRBV7-7 and TRBJ2-1; a possible D gene is TRBD1 (6 bases). The CDR3 covers 16 residues. The V gene lost 5 bases and the J gene lost 7 bases, with 21 bases spanning the gap. In germline, CDR1 is SSHAT, CDR2 FNYEAQ (reference sequence). CDR3 residues: CASSQGLVGTTNEQFF. The CDR3 DNA reads as TGTGCCAGCAGCCAGGGGTTAGTTGGGACCACAAATGAGCAGTTCTTC.

The DNA of the CDR3 is TGTGCCATCAGGACATCGGGGGGTACTGAAGCTTTCTTT. It specifies CAIRTSGGTEAFF. This chain links TRBV10-3 with TRBJ1-1; possible D gene TRBD1, 5 bases. CDR3 length: 13 residues. Germline CDR1 is ENHRY and CDR2 is SYGVKD. V was trimmed by 6 bases and J by 5 bases, leaving 13 bases between them.

The table lists this clone with a count of one. V is TRBV19 and J is TRBJ2-5; no clear D gene. The CDR3 totals 12 residues. Germline CDR1 LNHDA, CDR2 SQIVND (reference sequence). Trimming cost V 10 bases and J 4 bases, with 13 bases left between them. The CDR3 region is CATTQNRETQYF. CDR3 nucleotide sequence: TGTGCCACCACACAAAACCGAGAGACCCAGTACTTC.

The chain recombines TRBV14 with TRBJ1-2; 8 bases agree with TRBD1. V was pared by 4 bases and J by 4 bases, with 8 bases of the junction left unmatched. The CDR3 length is 15 residues. The germline V gene has CDR1 SGHDN and CDR2 FVKESK. The CDR3 nucleotides are TGTGCCAGCAGCCGAGGACAGGGAGGAAGCTATGGCTACACCTTC. Translation: CASSRGQGGSYGYTF.

The rearrangement links TRBV28 to TRBJ2-2; D is unresolved. The CDR3 sequence is 14 residues long. V lost 8 bases and J 4 bases, leaving 14 bases between the germline ends. From germline, CDR1 is MDHEN and CDR2 SYDVKM. CDR3: CASGSRYSTGELFF. CDR3 DNA: TGTGCCAGCGGATCCCGGTACTCCACCGGGGAGCTGTTTTTT.

The rearrangement links TRBV18 to TRBJ2-7; 8 positions match TRBD1. Germline V gives CDR1 KGHSH, CDR2 LQKENI. The V gene end was trimmed by 4 bases and the J gene end by 2 bases; junction bases not matched to a gene: 7. This CDR3 region has 15 residues. The CDR3: CASSQGTGTTYEQYF. The CDR3 DNA reads TGTGCCAGCTCACAAGGGACAGGAACTACCTACGAGCAGTACTTC.

V is TRBV2 and J is TRBJ1-4, with D possibly being TRBD1 (5 bases). The germline V gene encodes CDR1 SNHLY and CDR2 FYNNEI. Trimming took 7 bases from V and 7 from J, leaving 16 bases between them. The CDR3 covers 14 residues. The CDR3 here is CASTRDGWGEKLFF. CDR3 in DNA: TGTGCCAGCACCCGGGACGGGTGGGGTGAAAAACTGTTTTTT.